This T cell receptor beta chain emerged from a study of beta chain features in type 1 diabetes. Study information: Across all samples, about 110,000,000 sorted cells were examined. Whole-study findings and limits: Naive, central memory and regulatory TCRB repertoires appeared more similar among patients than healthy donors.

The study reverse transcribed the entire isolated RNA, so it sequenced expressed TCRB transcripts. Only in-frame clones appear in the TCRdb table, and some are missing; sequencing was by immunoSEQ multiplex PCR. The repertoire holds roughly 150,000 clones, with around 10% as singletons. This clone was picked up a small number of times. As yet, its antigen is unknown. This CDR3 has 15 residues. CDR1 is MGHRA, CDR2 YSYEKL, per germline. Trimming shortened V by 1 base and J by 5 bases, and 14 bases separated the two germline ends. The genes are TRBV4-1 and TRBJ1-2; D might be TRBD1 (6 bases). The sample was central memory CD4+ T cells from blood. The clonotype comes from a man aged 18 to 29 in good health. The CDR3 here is CASSQANRVEYGYTF. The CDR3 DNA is TGCGCCAGCAGCCAAGCTAACAGGGTCGAGTATGGCTACACCTTC.